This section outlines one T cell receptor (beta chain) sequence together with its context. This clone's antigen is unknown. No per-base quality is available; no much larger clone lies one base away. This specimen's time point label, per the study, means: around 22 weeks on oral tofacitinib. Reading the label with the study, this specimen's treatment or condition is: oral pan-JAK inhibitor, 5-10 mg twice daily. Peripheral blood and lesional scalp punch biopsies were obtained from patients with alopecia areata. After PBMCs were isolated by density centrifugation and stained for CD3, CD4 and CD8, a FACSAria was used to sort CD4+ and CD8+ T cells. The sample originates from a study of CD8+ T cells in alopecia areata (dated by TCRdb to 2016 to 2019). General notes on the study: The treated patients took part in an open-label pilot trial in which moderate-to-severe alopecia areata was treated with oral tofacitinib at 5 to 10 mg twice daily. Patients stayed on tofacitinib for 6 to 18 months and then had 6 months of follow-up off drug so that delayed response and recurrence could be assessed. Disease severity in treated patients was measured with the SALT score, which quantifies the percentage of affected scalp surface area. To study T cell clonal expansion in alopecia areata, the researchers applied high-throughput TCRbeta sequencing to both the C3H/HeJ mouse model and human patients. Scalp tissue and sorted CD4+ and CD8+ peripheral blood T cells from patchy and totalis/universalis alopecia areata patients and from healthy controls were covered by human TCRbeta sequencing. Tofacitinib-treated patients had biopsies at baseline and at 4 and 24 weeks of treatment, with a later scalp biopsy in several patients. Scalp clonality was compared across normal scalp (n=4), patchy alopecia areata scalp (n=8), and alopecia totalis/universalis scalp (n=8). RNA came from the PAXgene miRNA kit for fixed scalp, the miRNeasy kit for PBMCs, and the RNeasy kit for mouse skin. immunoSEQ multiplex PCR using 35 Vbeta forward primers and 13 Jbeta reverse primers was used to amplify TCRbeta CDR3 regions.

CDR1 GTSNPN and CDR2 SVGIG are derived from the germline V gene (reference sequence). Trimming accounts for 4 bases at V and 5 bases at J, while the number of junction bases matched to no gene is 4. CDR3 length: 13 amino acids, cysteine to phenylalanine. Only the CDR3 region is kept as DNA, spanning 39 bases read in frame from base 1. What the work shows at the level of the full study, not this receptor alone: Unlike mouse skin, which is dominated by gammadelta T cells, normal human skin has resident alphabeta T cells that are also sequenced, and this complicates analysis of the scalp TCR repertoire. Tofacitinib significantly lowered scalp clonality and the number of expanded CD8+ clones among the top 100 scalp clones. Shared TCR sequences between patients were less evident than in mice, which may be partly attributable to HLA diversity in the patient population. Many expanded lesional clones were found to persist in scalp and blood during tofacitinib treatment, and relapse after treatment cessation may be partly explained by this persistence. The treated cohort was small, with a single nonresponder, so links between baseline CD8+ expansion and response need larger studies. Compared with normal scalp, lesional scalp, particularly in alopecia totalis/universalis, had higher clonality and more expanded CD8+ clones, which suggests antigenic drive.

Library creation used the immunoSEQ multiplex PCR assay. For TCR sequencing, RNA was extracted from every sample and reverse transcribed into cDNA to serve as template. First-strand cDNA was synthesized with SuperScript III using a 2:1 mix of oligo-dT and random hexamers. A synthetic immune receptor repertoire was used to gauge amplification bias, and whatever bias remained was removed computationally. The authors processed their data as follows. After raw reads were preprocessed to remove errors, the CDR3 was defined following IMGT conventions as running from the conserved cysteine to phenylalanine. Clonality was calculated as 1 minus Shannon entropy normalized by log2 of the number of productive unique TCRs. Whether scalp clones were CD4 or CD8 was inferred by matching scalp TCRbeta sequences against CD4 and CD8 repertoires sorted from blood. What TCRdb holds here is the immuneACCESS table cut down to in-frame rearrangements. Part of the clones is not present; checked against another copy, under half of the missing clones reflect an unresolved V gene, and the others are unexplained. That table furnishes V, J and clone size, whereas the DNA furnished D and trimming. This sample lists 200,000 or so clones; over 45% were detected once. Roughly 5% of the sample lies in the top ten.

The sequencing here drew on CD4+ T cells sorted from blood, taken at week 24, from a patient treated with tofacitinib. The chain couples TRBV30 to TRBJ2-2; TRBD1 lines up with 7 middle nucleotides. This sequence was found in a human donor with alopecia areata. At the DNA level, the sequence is TGTGCCTGGAACAGGGGTAGGACCGGGGAGCTGTTTTTT. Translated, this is CAWNRGRTGELFF.